This T cell receptor (beta chain) was sequenced during a study of CXCR3-negative and CXCR3-positive naive CD8 T cells (dated by TCRdb to about 2019). Study-wide context: In total, roughly 140 million TRB reads were obtained, which works out to roughly 1.5 +/- 0.3 million reads per library. For the TRBV-TRBJ cluster analysis, the naive subsets came from 5 donors, while the memory cells came from 3 donors. Diversity and physicochemical repertoire analyses were performed on around ten donors pooled from two independent experiments. Broader findings and caveats from the paper: Freshly isolated PBMCs were used for most assays because CXCR3 expression partially decreased after cryopreservation. Within the same donor, TRBV-TRBJ usage looked similar between naive CXCR3-negative and CXCR3-positive cells, but memory cells had distinct patterns. Repertoire diversity was comparably high in both naive subsets but much lower in memory CD8+ T cells. Surface CD5, linked to self-reactivity in mice, was comparable between naive subsets; TCR interaction strength was therefore also inferred from TRB CDR3 physicochemical properties.

Sequencing instrument: NextSeq 550. The Human TCR Profiling Kit (MiLaboratory) was used to make UMI-labeled 5' RACE TRB cDNA libraries. cDNA synthesis used the entire amount of extracted RNA, and PCR amplification then used the entire amount of cDNA produced. The libraries were made side by side, with each library going through the same number of PCR cycles. As for the authors' bioinformatics: With a minimum of two reads required per UMI, MIGEC and MiXCR pulled out about 49,000 +/- 11,000 unique UMI-labeled TRB cDNA molecules from each library. On average, each library contained about 40,000 +/- 10,000 functional in-frame TRB CDR3 nucleotide clonotypes without stop codons. After downsampling to 5000 UMI-labeled TRB molecules per sample, diversity metrics, including normalized Shannon-Wiener and Chao1, were computed in VDJtools. VDJtools computed clonotype-size-weighted physicochemical properties of the central five CDR3 residues: interaction energy, strength, volume and Kidera factor 4. TCRdb reprocessed the reads and assigns one entry to each CDR3 protein sequence, leaving out DNA. TCRdb's processing, not the authors' own work, is the source of the V and J calls. The sample's table covers tens of thousands of distinct CDR3 sequences. Approximately 10% of the sample is in the top ten clones.

About this clonotype itself: Its antigen is currently not known.

Each CD8+ T cell subset was flow-sorted in triplicate, and 300,000 or so cells per subset were placed directly into RLT lysis buffer. Standard density gradient centrifugation was used to isolate peripheral blood mononuclear cells from buffy coats. Total RNA was extracted from sorted cells using an RNeasy Mini Kit. The TCR comes from a human donor in good health. Some clones in this sample may be carry-over from other donors' samples. The sequencing sample was made of memory CD8+ T cells from blood. Interpreted using the paper, the cell subset or site label stands for: conventional CD8+ memory T cells (TMEM), sorted as controls.

The CDR3: CASSLGTSGSPDNEQFF. The V gene is TRBV11-2 and the J gene is TRBJ2-1; TCRdb lists TRBD2, though no DNA is available to test this call. The CDR3 spans 17 residues, from the cysteine through the phenylalanine. DNA was not recorded. As encoded in the germline V gene, CDR1 is SGHAT while CDR2 is FQNNGV.